This passage covers 18 T cell receptor beta chains from one sample sequenced in a study of patients and donors after allogeneic stem cell transplantation. TCRdb itself ran the RT-PCR reads through MiXCR, one entry per CDR3 protein. In the table there are around 30,000 distinct CDR3 sequences, roughly 7.3% of which are singletons. The sample comprised blood, either unsorted or a sorted T cell fraction (not recorded which). All receptors come from a human donor who was either an allogeneic HSCT recipient or a stem cell or donor lymphocyte infusion donor (not recorded which). It is not recorded whose cells these are; they may come from a transplant donor.

The chain couples TRBV6-1 to TRBJ2-5, with 8 bases that match TRBD1. Germline-derived CDR1 and CDR2 are MNHNS and SASEGT. The junction had 10 bases not matched to a gene; V was cut back by 5 bases and J by 5 bases. The CDR3 extends over 15 amino acids. The CDR3 reads CASSLDPNRGETQYF. The CDR3 DNA sequence: TGTGCCAGCAGTCTTGACCCCAACAGGGGGGAGACCCAGTACTTC.

This clonotype has a count of ten or more. The gene calls are TRBV12-3 or TRBV12-4 and TRBJ2-3, with no clear D. V was clipped by 1 base and J by 2 bases, with 4 bases between them. The length of the CDR3 is 13 residues. The CDR3 nucleotides read TGTGCCAGCAGTTTAGAATCCACAGATACGCAGTATTTT. It yields the protein CASSLESTDTQYF.

This chain uses TRBV14 with TRBJ2-2, with D maybe TRBD1 (6 bases). CDR1 and CDR2 (germline): SGHDN, FVKESK. CDR3 length equals 19 residues. Trimming took off 0 bases at V and 2 bases at J, with 19 bases between the two ends. This CDR3 reads CASSQDTAGVGINTGELFF. The DNA of the CDR3 is TGTGCCAGCAGCCAAGATACCGCAGGGGTTGGGATTAACACCGGGGAGCTGTTTTTT.

The sample holds a few counts of this clonotype. The chain carries TRBV7-9 and TRBJ1-2; the D is unclear. CDR1 SEHNR and CDR2 FQNEAQ come from the germline V gene (reference sequence). The CDR3 is 16 amino acids. Deletions cut 1 base from V and 2 bases from J, with 14 bases between. This CDR3 is CASSLGSADFNYGYTF. The CDR3 bases are TGTGCCAGCAGCTTAGGGTCCGCAGATTTCAACTATGGCTACACCTTC.

This clonotype was detected ten times or more. The rearrangement joins TRBV29-1 to TRBJ1-2; D not resolved. This CDR3 contains 11 residues. V was clipped by 6 bases and J by 6 bases, with 11 bases between them. The V gene's germline CDR1 is SQVTM and CDR2 ANQGSEA. This chain's CDR3 is CSVYPRDGYTF. CDR3 bases: TGCAGCGTCTATCCTAGGGATGGCTACACCTTC.

Only a few counts were recorded for this clonotype. The rearrangement joins TRBV10-3 to TRBJ2-7, with TRBD1 matching 10 bases. Germline V gene sequence: CDR1 ENHRY, CDR2 SYGVKD. The junction had 17 bases not matched to a gene; V was cut back by 10 bases and J by 8 bases. The CDR3 loop spans 15 amino acids. CDR3 sequence (DNA): TGTGCCACCCAGCCGACAGGGGGCCGTACGTGGAAGCAGTACTTC. This encodes CATQPTGGRTWKQYF.

This clonotype has just a few counts. This chain connects TRBV28 to TRBJ1-4; TRBD1 is a possible D gene (5 bases). The CDR3 consists of 16 residues. The V and J ends lost 0 bases and 7 bases respectively, with 15 bases between them. From germline, CDR1 is MDHEN and CDR2 SYDVKM. CDR3 sequence reads: CASSLWRRGAGEKLFF. For the CDR3, the DNA is TGTGCCAGCAGTTTATGGAGAAGAGGGGCCGGTGAAAAACTGTTTTTT.

This clonotype was counted a few times. The chain combines TRBV3-1 with TRBJ1-4, with TRBD1 matching 9 bases. After removal of 3 bases from V and 6 bases from J, the junction contained 8 bases not matched to a gene. Per germline, CDR1 LGHDT and CDR2 YNNKEL (reference sequence). The CDR3 runs 16 residues. CDR3 sequence reads: CASSQDTGGADEKLFF. The CDR3 nucleotides read TGTGCCAGCAGCCAGGATACAGGGGGCGCGGATGAAAAACTGTTTTTT.

The genes are TRBV9 and TRBJ2-7; 10 nucleotides line up with TRBD2. The CDR3 totals 16 residues. Trimming cost V 3 bases and J 7 bases; bases outside gene matches: 13. The germline V gene has CDR1 SGDLS and CDR2 YYNGEE. CDR3 sequence reads: CASSAAGGLAAVEQYF. The DNA for the CDR3 is TGTGCCAGCAGCGCGGCCGGTGGACTAGCGGCCGTGGAGCAGTACTTC.

This clonotype was counted a few times. The chain combines TRBV19 with TRBJ2-1; D could derive from TRBD1 or TRBD2 (6 bases each). CDR1 is LNHDA, CDR2 SQIVND, per germline (reference sequence). CDR3 length: 14 residues. Trimming shortened V by 6 bases and J by 2 bases, and 11 bases separated the two germline ends. The CDR3 is CASRARGPYNEQFF. The DNA of the CDR3 is TGTGCCAGTAGGGCTCGGGGGCCCTACAATGAGCAGTTCTTC.

This clonotype was detected ten times or more. The rearrangement links TRBV18 to TRBJ1-1; perhaps TRBD1 as D (5 bases). The germline gives CDR1 KGHSH, CDR2 LQKENI. The V end lost 2 bases, the J end lost 5 bases, and 12 bases lay between the germline ends. The CDR3 contains 14 residues. The CDR3 DNA reads TGTGCCAGCTCACCAATTGACGGGGGAACTGAAGCTTTCTTT. Its translation: CASSPIDGGTEAFF.

This clonotype was seen only a few times. A junction boundary mismatches the germline segment, possibly from a read error. This chain uses TRBV5-8 with TRBJ1-1; D is ambiguous. CDR1 is SGHTS, CDR2 YDEGEE, per germline. The CDR3 is 12 residues long. The CDR3 DNA follows: TGTGCCAGCCGCTTTTGGAACACTGAAGCTTTCTTT. This codes for CASRFWNTEAFF.

The genes are TRBV20-1 and TRBJ1-2, with a tentative D call TRBD1 (6 bases). Deletions cut 4 bases from V and 4 bases from J, with 19 bases between. The CDR3 loop spans 15 amino acids. The germline gives CDR1 DFQATT, CDR2 SNEGSKA (reference sequence). The CDR3 spells CSAKILEGVFYGYTF. DNA of the CDR3: TGCAGTGCTAAGATTCTGGAGGGGGTTTTCTATGGCTACACCTTC.

This clonotype has a handful of counts. The chain links TRBV7-9 to TRBJ1-5, with D hard to call. Germline V lookup: CDR1 SEHNR, CDR2 FQNEAQ (reference sequence). The CDR3 spans 13 residues. Trimming left V 1 base short and J 5 bases short, with 6 bases between. Written as DNA, the CDR3 is TGTGCCAGCAGCTTAGGAAAAGATCAGCCCCAGCATTTT. It specifies CASSLGKDQPQHF. Using reference TRBV7-9 and TRBJ1-5 for the parts outside the CDR3, the full variable domain is DTGVSQNPRHKITKRGQNVTFRCDPISEHNRLYWYRQTLGQGPEFLTYFQNEAQLEKSRLLSDRFSAERPKGSFSTLEIQRTEQGDSAMYLCASSLGKDQPQHFGDGTRLSIL.

The table lists this clonotype with many counts. The chain uses TRBV5-1 and TRBJ2-1; 9 positions match TRBD1. The germline V gene encodes CDR1 SGHRS and CDR2 YFSETQ. V trimming: 6 bases; J trimming: 4 bases; junction bases outside the gene matches: 8. The CDR3 spans 15 residues. The CDR3 DNA sequence: TGCGCCAGCAACCCGGGACAGGGCGTTTACAATGAGCAGTTCTTC. Amino acids: CASNPGQGVYNEQFF. The variable domain in full, with the rest retrieved from reference TRBV5-1 and TRBJ2-1, is KAGVTQTPRYLIKTRGQQVTLSCSPISGHRSVSWYQQTPGQGLQFLFEYFSETQRNKGNFPGRFSGRQFSNSRSEMNVSTLELGDSALYLCASNPGQGVYNEQFFGPGTRLTVL.

This clonotype was counted at least ten times. V is TRBV3-1 and J is TRBJ2-3, with 7 positions matching TRBD2. CDR1 and CDR2 from the germline V gene are LGHDT and YNNKEL (reference sequence). Losses at the gene ends were 4 bases for V and 4 bases for J; bases not matched to a gene: 5. The CDR3 spans 14 residues. The CDR3 DNA sequence: TGTGCCAGCAGCCCTCGTAGCGGGTCAGATACGCAGTATTTT. Its protein is CASSPRSGSDTQYF.

This clonotype was detected ten times or more. The chain has TRBV9 and TRBJ2-7, with D maybe TRBD1 (6 bases). The germline gives CDR1 SGDLS, CDR2 YYNGEE. This CDR3 comprises 13 residues. Trimming pared 4 bases from V and 5 bases from J, leaving 13 bases between. The CDR3 reads CASSSSQGNEQYF. The CDR3 DNA sequence: TGTGCCAGCAGCTCATCACAGGGTAACGAGCAGTACTTC.

The chain has TRBV3-1 and TRBJ1-4; TRBD1 matches 9 bases. The CDR3 runs 15 residues. The junction had 14 bases not matched to a gene; V was cut back by 10 bases and J by 8 bases. Germline CDR1 and CDR2: LGHDT and YNNKEL (reference sequence). CDR3 sequence (DNA): TGTGCCACCACTTCGGGGACAGGGAATGGGGAAAAACTGTTTTTT. Protein sequence: CATTSGTGNGEKLFF. Variable domain in full (rest from reference TRBV3-1 and TRBJ1-4): DTAVSQTPKYLVTQMGNDKSIKCEQNLGHDTMYWYKQDSKKFLKIMFSYNNKELIINETVPNRFSPKSPDKAHLNLHINSLELGDSAVYFCATTSGTGNGEKLFFGSGTQLSVL.